These 10 T cell receptor beta chains came from one sample sequenced in a study of shared clonotypes between healthy human individuals. It was CD45RO-negative cells, positively selected for CCR7, that made up naive CD8 cells, with terminally differentiated effector memory CD45RA+ cells excluded. Profiled with immunoSEQ multiplex PCR; TCRdb holds only in-frame clones, not every one. The repertoire holds some 2.1 million clones, with about 95% as singletons. Sequencing was done on a sample of naive CD8+ T cells sorted from blood. These receptors were obtained from a young man in good health.

The V call is TRBV6-1, the J call TRBJ2-7, with D possibly being TRBD1 (7 bases). V was trimmed by 1 base and J by 3 bases, leaving 13 bases between them. The CDR3 runs 15 residues. Germline V gives CDR1 MNHNS, CDR2 SASEGT. The CDR3 loop is CASSEDAGQHYEQYF. CDR3 nucleotide sequence: TGTGCCAGCAGTGAAGACGCGGGACAGCACTACGAGCAGTACTTC.

The rearrangement links TRBV10-3 to TRBJ2-1, with D maybe TRBD2 (6 bases). The CDR3 has 14 residues. Germline CDR1 reads ENHRY; CDR2 reads SYGVKD. V was trimmed by 10 bases and J by 9 bases, leaving 22 bases between them. The CDR3 loop is CATADYLAKGEQFF. DNA of the CDR3: TGTGCCACCGCGGACTACCTGGCTAAAGGTGAGCAGTTCTTC.

The chain links TRBV2 to TRBJ1-6, with D possibly being TRBD1 (6 bases). CDR3 length: 16 amino acids. CDR1 SNHLY and CDR2 FYNNEI come from the germline V gene. V lost 6 bases and J lost 6, with 18 bases in between. This chain's CDR3 is CASRRLLGGTNSPLHF. CDR3 nucleotide sequence: TGTGCCAGCAGACGATTACTAGGGGGTACTAATTCACCCCTCCACTTT.

The genes are TRBV28 and TRBJ1-4; possible D gene TRBD1, 5 bases. There are 16 residues in the CDR3. Germline CDR1 reads MDHEN; CDR2 reads SYDVKM. V gave up 3 bases and J gave up 7 bases, with 18 bases separating them. The DNA of the CDR3 is TGTGCCAGCAGTTTGGGACCATCCGTAGGAGGTGAAAAACTGTTTTTT. Amino acid sequence: CASSLGPSVGGEKLFF.

The rearrangement links TRBV5-1 to TRBJ2-3; maybe TRBD2 (5 bases). The CDR3 has 17 amino acids. V lost 5 bases to trimming and J lost 2 bases, with 21 bases between them. Per germline, CDR1 SGHRS and CDR2 YFSETQ. The DNA for the CDR3 is TGCGCCAGCAGTTTTCAGTGGGAGATACTACCCACAGATACGCAGTATTTT. Protein: CASSFQWEILPTDTQYF.

The chain recombines TRBV7-3 with TRBJ1-2; D is unclear. Trimming pared 1 base from V and 5 bases from J, leaving 14 bases between. The germline CDR1 and CDR2 sequences are SGHTA and FQGTGA. This CDR3 region has 15 residues. This CDR3 reads CASSLSVVGEYGYTF. The CDR3 nucleotides are TGTGCCAGCAGCTTAAGCGTTGTCGGAGAGTATGGCTACACCTTC.

The chain combines TRBV28 with TRBJ2-7; no clear D. CDR3 length: 14 residues. The germline CDR1 and CDR2 sequences are MDHEN and SYDVKM. Trimming took off 5 bases at V and 3 bases at J, with 14 bases between the two ends. DNA for the CDR3: TGTGCCAGCAGTCCCTTGGCGGAGAACTACGAGCAGTACTTC. It codes for CASSPLAENYEQYF. Combining the CDR3 with reference TRBV28 and TRBJ2-7 gives the whole variable domain DVKVTQSSRYLVKRTGEKVFLECVQDMDHENMFWYRQDPGLGLRLIYFSYDVKMKEKGDIPEGYSVSREKKERFSLILESASTNQTSMYLCASSPLAENYEQYFGPGTRLTVT.

This sequence joins TRBV4-1 and TRBJ2-2, with D uncertain. The germline gives CDR1 MGHRA, CDR2 YSYEKL. This CDR3 has 16 residues. With 1 base removed from V and 6 bases from J, the gap between germline ends came to 15 bases. CDR3 region: CASSQGSGYGAGELFF. CDR3 bases: TGCGCCAGCAGCCAAGGGTCTGGCTATGGGGCCGGGGAGCTGTTTTTT.

The chain carries TRBV4-1 and TRBJ2-3; 9 bases match TRBD2. Germline CDR1 MGHRA, CDR2 YSYEKL. The CDR3 sequence is 16 residues long. V shed 0 bases, J shed 3 bases, and the junction held 4 bases outside the gene matches. In DNA form, the CDR3 reads TGCGCCAGCAGCCAAGATAGGCTAGCGGGAACAGATACGCAGTATTTT. This gives the protein CASSQDRLAGTDTQYF.

The chain recombines TRBV7-9 with TRBJ1-1, with D perhaps matching TRBD1 (6 bases). Germline V gene lookup returns CDR1 SEHNR and CDR2 FQNEAQ (reference sequence). V was pared by 5 bases and J by 0 bases, with 16 bases between. CDR3 length equals 16 residues. Here the CDR3 DNA reads TGTGCCAGCAGCCCCACCCCTCAGGGGCTGAACACTGAAGCTTTCTTT. Translated, it gives CASSPTPQGLNTEAFF. Drawing the rest from reference TRBV7-9 and TRBJ1-1, the complete variable domain is DTGVSQNPRHKITKRGQNVTFRCDPISEHNRLYWYRQTLGQGPEFLTYFQNEAQLEKSRLLSDRFSAERPKGSFSTLEIQRTEQGDSAMYLCASSPTPQGLNTEAFFGQGTRLTVV.